This TCR beta chain comes out of a study of OX40 agonist ivuxolimab in advanced cancers. For the study at large: The treatment was a fully human IgG2 OX40 agonist, ivuxolimab. The group had a mean age of about 60 years, ranged from about 20 to 80, and was 75% to 85% male. Previous treatment with anti-PD-1, anti-PD-L1 or anti-CTLA-4 therapy was allowed; 40% had received some. General study findings and limits: Dose levels from 0.1 to 3.0 mg/kg saw CD4+ and CD8+ blood T cells expand clonally by week 6.

The CDR3 has 11 residues. The germline V gene has CDR1 MDHEN and CDR2 SYDVKM. Trimming shortened V by 2 bases and J by 8 bases, and 4 bases separated the two germline ends. TCRdb's copy holds only in-frame clones and misses some; the assay was immunoSEQ multiplex PCR. The repertoire holds over 80,000 clones, with about 90% as singletons. Notes on this clone: The antigen remains unidentified.

The sequencing used CD4+ or CD8+ T cells sorted from blood, collected in a trial of the OX40 agonist ivuxolimab. This receptor was taken from an adult with an advanced solid tumor such as melanoma, head and neck, liver or kidney cancer. The chain carries TRBV28 and TRBJ2-1; D uncertain. The CDR3 here is CASSLIYEQFF. The CDR3 nucleotides are TGTGCCAGCAGTTTAATTTATGAGCAGTTCTTC.